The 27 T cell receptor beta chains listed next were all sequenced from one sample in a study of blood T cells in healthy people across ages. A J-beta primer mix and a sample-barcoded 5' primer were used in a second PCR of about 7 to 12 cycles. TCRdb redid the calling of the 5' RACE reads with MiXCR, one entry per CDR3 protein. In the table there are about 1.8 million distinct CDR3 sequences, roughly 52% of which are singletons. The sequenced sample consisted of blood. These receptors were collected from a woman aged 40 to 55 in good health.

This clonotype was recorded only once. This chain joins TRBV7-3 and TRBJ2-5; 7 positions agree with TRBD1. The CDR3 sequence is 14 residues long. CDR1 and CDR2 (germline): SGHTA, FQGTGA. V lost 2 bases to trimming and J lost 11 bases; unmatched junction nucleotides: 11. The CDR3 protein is CASSLGGQPNEQYF. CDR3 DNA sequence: TGTGCCAGCAGCTTAGGGGGACAGCCAAATGAGCAGTACTTC. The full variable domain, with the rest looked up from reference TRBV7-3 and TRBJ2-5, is GAGVSQTPSNKVTEKGKYVELRCDPISGHTALYWYRQSLGQGPEFLIYFQGTGAADDSGLPNDRFFAVRPEGSVSTLKIQRTERGDSAVYLCASSLGGQPNEQYFGPGTRLLVL.

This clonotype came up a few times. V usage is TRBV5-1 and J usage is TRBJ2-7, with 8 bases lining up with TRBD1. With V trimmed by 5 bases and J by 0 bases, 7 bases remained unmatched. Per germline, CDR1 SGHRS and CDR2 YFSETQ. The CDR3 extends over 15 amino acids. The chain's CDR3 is CASRSDRALSYEQYF. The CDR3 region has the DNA TGCGCCAGCAGATCGGACAGGGCGCTCTCCTACGAGCAGTACTTC.

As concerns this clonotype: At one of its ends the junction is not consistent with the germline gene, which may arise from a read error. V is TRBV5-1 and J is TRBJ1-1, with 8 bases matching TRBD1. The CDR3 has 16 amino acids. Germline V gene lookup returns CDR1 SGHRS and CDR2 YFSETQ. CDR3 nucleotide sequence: TGCGTCAGCAGCTTGGTACAGGGGGAGATGGACACTGAAGCTTTCTTT. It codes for CVSSLVQGEMDTEAFF.

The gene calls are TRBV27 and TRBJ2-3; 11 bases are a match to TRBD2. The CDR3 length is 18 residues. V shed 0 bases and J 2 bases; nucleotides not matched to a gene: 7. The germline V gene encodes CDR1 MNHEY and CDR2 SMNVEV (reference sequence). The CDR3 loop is CASSLSMTSGDLTDTQYF. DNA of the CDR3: TGTGCCAGCAGTTTATCGATGACTAGCGGGGACCTCACAGATACGCAGTATTTT.

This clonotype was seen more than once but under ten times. CDR3 coding DNA: TGTGCCAGCACTGAATCAGGGGGCGGGAACACTGAAGCTTTCTTT. Amino acid sequence: CASTESGGGNTEAFF. The chain uses TRBV12-3 or TRBV12-4 and TRBJ1-1; 8 bases fit TRBD1. With 7 bases clipped from V and 1 base from J, the junction kept 8 bases outside the gene matches. The CDR3 contains 15 residues.

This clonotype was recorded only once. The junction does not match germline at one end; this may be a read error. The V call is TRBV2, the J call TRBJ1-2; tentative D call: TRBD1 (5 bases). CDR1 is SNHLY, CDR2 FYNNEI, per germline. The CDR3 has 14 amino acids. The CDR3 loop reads CARAGAGPNYGYTF. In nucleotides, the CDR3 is TGCGCCAGGGCGGGCGCCGGGCCTAACTATGGCTACACCTTC. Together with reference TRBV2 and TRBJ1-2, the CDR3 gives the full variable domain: EPEVTQTPSHQVTQMGQEVILRCVPISNHLYFYWYRQILGQKVEFLVSFYNNEISEKSEIFDDQFSVERPDGSNFTLKIRSTKLEDSAMYFCARAGAGPNYGYTFGSGTRLTVV.

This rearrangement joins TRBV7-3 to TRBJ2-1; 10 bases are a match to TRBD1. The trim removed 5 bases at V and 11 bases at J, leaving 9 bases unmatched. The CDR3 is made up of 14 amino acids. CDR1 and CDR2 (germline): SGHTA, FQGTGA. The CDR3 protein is CASSPGTGEVQQFF. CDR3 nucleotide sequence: TGTGCCAGCAGCCCCGGGACAGGGGAGGTCCAGCAGTTCTTC.

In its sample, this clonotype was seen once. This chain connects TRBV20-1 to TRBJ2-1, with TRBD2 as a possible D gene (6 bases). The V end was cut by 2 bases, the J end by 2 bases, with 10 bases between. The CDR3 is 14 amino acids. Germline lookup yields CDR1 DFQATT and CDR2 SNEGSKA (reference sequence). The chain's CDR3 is CSARYRTTYNEQFF. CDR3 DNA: TGCAGTGCTAGATACAGGACTACCTACAATGAGCAGTTCTTC.

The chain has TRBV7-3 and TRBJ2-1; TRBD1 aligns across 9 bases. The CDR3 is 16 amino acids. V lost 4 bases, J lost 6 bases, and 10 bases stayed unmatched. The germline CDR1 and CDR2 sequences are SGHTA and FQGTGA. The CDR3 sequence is CASSSFPGQGGNEQFF. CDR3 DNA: TGTGCCAGCAGCTCATTTCCGGGACAGGGAGGCAATGAGCAGTTCTTC.

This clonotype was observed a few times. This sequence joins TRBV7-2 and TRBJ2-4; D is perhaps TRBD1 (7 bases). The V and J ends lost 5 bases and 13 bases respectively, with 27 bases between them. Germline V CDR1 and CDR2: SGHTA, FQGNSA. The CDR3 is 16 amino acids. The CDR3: CASSPRMVQGDSEQYF. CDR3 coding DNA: TGTGCCAGCAGCCCAAGGATGGTGCAGGGGGACTCAGAGCAGTACTTC.

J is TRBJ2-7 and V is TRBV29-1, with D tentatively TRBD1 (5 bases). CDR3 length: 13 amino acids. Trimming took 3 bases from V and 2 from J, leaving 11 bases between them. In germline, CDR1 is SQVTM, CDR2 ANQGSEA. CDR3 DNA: TGCAGCGTTGACGGCACGGACACCTACGAGCAGTACTTC. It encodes CSVDGTDTYEQYF.

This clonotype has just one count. The CDR3 loop reads CASSQGGVTANTGELFF. CDR3 sequence (DNA): TGCGCCAGCAGCCAAGGGGGAGTGACAGCGAACACCGGGGAGCTGTTTTTT. The gene calls are TRBV4-1 and TRBJ2-2; D could derive from TRBD1 or TRBD2 (5 bases each). Between the trimmed V and J ends, which lost 1 base and 0 bases, there was a span of 12 bases. The CDR3 has 17 amino acids. Per germline, CDR1 MGHRA and CDR2 YSYEKL.

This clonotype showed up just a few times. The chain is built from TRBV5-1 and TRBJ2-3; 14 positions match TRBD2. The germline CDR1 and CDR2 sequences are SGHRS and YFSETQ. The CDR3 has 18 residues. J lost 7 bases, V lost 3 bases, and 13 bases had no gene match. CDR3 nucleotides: TGCGCCAGCAGCTCATGGAGCCGGACTAGCGGGGGGACCAATACGCAGTATTTT. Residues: CASSSWSRTSGGTNTQYF.

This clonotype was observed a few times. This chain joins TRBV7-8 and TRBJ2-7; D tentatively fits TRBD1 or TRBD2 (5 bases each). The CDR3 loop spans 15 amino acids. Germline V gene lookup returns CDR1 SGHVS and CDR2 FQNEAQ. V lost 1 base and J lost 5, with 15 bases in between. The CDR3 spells CASSLGGRRVHEQYF. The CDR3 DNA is TGTGCCAGCAGCTTAGGAGGGCGCAGGGTCCACGAGCAGTACTTC.

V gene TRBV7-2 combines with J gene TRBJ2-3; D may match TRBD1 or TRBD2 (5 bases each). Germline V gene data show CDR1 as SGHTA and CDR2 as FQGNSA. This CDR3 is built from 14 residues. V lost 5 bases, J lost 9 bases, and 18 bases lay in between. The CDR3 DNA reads TGTGCCAGCAGCCCGTTCCGGGACGGCCAAACGCAGTATTTT. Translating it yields CASSPFRDGQTQYF.

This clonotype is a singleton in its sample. The CDR3 loop reads CASRRGTITDTQYF. In DNA, the CDR3 is TGTGCCAGCAGGAGGGGGACTATCACAGATACGCAGTATTTT. The chain combines TRBV2 with TRBJ2-3, with D possibly matching TRBD2 (7 bases). The germline V and J ends were trimmed by 6 bases and 2 bases, with 12 bases remaining between them. The CDR3 is made up of 14 amino acids. Germline loops: CDR1 SNHLY, CDR2 FYNNEI.

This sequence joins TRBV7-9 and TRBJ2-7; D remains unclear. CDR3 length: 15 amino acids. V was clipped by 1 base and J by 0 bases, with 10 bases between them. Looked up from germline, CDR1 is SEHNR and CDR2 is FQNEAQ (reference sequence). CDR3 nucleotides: TGTGCCAGCAGCTTAGTACCCAGTCACTCCTACGAGCAGTACTTC. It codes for CASSLVPSHSYEQYF.

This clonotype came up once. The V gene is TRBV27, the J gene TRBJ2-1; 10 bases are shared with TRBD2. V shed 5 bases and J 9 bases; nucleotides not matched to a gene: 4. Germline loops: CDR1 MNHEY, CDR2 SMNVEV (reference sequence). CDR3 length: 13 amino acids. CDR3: CASSVRLAGEQFF. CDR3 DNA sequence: TGTGCCAGCAGTGTAAGACTAGCGGGTGAGCAGTTCTTC.

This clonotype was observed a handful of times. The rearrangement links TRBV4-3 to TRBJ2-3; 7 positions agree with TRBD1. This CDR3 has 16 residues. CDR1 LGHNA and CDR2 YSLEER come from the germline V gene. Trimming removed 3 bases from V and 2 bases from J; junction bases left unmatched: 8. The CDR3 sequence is CASSQGRDSNTDTQYF. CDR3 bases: TGCGCCAGCAGCCAGGGCCGGGACAGCAACACAGATACGCAGTATTTT.

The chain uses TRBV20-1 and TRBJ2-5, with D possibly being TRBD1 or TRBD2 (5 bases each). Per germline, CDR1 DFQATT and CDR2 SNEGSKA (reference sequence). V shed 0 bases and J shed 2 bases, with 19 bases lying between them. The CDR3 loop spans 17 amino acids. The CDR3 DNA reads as TGCAGTGCTAGAGATAAGAATCGAGGGGCCAAACAAGAGACCCAGTACTTC. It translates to CSARDKNRGAKQETQYF.

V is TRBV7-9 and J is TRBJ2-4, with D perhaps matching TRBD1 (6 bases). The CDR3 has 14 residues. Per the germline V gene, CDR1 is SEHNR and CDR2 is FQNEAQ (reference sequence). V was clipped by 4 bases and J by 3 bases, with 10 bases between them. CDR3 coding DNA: TGTGCCAGCAGCTCACAGGGAGTCAAAAACATTCAGTACTTC. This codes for CASSSQGVKNIQYF.

The CDR3 here is CASSQVGSGPDTQYF. Here the CDR3 DNA reads TGTGCCAGCAGCCAAGTCGGCAGCGGTCCAGATACGCAGTATTTT. The chain couples TRBV3-1 to TRBJ2-3; D perhaps matches TRBD2 (5 bases). This CDR3 has 15 residues. CDR1 is LGHDT and CDR2 is YNNKEL in the germline V gene (reference sequence). The V end lost 1 base, the J end lost 4 bases, and 12 bases lay between the germline ends.

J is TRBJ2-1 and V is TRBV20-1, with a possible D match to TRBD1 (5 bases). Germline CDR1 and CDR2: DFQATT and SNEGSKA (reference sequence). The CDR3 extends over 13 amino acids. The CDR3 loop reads CHRTDSSYNEQFF. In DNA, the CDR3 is TGCCACAGGACCGATAGCTCCTACAATGAGCAGTTCTTC.

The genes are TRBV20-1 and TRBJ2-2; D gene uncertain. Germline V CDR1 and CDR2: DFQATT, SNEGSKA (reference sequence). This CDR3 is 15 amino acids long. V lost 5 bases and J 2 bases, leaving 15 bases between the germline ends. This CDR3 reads CSAHDPVTNTGELFF. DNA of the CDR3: TGCAGTGCTCACGACCCGGTTACCAACACCGGGGAGCTGTTTTTT.

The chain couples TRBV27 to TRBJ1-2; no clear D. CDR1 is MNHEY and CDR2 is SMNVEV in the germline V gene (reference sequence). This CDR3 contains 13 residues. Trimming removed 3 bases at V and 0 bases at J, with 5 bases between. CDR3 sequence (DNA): TGTGCCAGCAGTTTTTTGACTAACTATGGCTACACCTTC. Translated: CASSFLTNYGYTF.

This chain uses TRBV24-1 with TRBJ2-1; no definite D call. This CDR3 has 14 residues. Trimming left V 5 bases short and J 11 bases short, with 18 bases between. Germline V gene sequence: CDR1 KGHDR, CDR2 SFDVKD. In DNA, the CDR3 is TGTGCCACCAGTGTTTCCCCGTCACTGAGACAGCAGTTCTTC. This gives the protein CATSVSPSLRQQFF.

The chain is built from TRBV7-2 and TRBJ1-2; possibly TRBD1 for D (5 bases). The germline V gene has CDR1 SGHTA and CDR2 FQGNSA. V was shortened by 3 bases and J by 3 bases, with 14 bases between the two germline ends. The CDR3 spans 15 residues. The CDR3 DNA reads TGTGCCAGCAGCTTGGGAACTGGGGCGGACTATGGCTACACCTTC. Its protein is CASSLGTGADYGYTF.